The 24 T cell receptor beta chains listed next were all sequenced from one sample in a study of blood T cells in healthy people across ages. It was with a sample-barcoded 5' primer and a J-beta primer mix that a second PCR of roughly 7 to 12 cycles was run. TCRdb itself ran the 5' RACE reads through MiXCR, one entry per CDR3 protein. This sample has about 970,000 distinct CDR3 sequences; roughly 51% occur once, and the top ten carry over 20%. Sequenced material: blood. All receptors come from a woman in her sixties or seventies in good health.

The chain combines TRBV6-2 or TRBV6-3 with TRBJ2-5; TRBD1 or TRBD2 may be the D gene (6 bases each). There are 15 residues in the CDR3. V was clipped by 6 bases and J by 9 bases, with 23 bases between them. Per the germline V gene, CDR1 is MNHEY and CDR2 is SVGEGT. Here the CDR3 reads CASSPHLGGGMAQYF. The CDR3 DNA sequence: TGTGCCAGCAGCCCCCATCTAGGGGGAGGTATGGCCCAGTACTTC.

V and J are TRBV28 and TRBJ2-1; 10 nucleotides match TRBD2. CDR1 is MDHEN and CDR2 is SYDVKM in the germline V gene. V lost 5 bases to trimming and J lost 3 bases; unmatched junction nucleotides: 4. CDR3 length: 15 amino acids. This chain's CDR3 is CASSPGLAVYNEQFF. CDR3 nucleotides: TGTGCCAGCAGTCCCGGACTAGCGGTCTACAATGAGCAGTTCTTC.

For this clonotype: The junction and the germline gene differ at one end; a read error may be behind it. The chain joins TRBV12-3 or TRBV12-4 to TRBJ2-2, with D possibly matching TRBD2 (6 bases). The CDR3 has 15 amino acids. The CDR3: CASSIAVVGTGELFF. CDR3 sequence (DNA): TGTGCCAGCAGTATAGCGGTAGTGGGCACCGGGGAGCTGTTTTTT.

J is TRBJ2-7 and V is TRBV7-3, with 7 positions matching TRBD2. The CDR3 loop spans 16 amino acids. Germline lookup yields CDR1 SGHTA and CDR2 FQGTGA. V trimming: 2 bases; J trimming: 3 bases; junction bases outside the gene matches: 10. CDR3 in amino acids: CASSLVPTSLGYEQYF. The CDR3 region has the DNA TGTGCCAGCAGCTTAGTTCCGACTAGCCTAGGCTACGAGCAGTACTTC. Full variable domain (remainder filled in from reference TRBV7-3 and TRBJ2-7): GAGVSQTPSNKVTEKGKYVELRCDPISGHTALYWYRQSLGQGPEFLIYFQGTGAADDSGLPNDRFFAVRPEGSVSTLKIQRTERGDSAVYLCASSLVPTSLGYEQYFGPGTRLTVT.

This clonotype was seen a few times. This sequence joins TRBV12-3 or TRBV12-4 and TRBJ1-5; 8 bases fit TRBD1. V lost 5 bases and J lost 6; bases outside the gene matches: 6. This CDR3 spans 14 amino acids. CDR3 bases: TGTGCCAGCAGTAGACAGGGGATTGGTCAGCCCCAGCATTTT. Amino acids: CASSRQGIGQPQHF.

The rearrangement uses TRBV2 and TRBJ2-5, with 10 bases lining up with TRBD2. With 8 bases clipped from V and 4 bases from J, the junction kept 4 bases outside the gene matches. This CDR3 comprises 13 residues. From germline, CDR1 is SNHLY and CDR2 FYNNEI. Here the CDR3 DNA reads TGTGCCAGCCAGAAGCGGGAGGGAGAGACCCAGTACTTC. It codes for CASQKREGETQYF.

This clonotype was counted between two and nine times. The rearrangement joins TRBV12-3 or TRBV12-4 to TRBJ2-7, with a weak D call TRBD2 (6 bases). CDR3 length: 14 residues. V gave up 5 bases and J gave up 3 bases, with 14 bases separating them. CDR3: CASSLSLGLYEQYF. CDR3 in DNA: TGTGCCAGCAGTCTCAGTCTGGGACTCTACGAGCAGTACTTC.

V usage is TRBV6-2 or TRBV6-3 and J usage is TRBJ2-1; D unclear. The CDR3 is 16 amino acids. Germline V gives CDR1 MNHEY, CDR2 SVGEGT. The germline V and J ends were trimmed by 0 bases and 10 bases, with 19 bases remaining between them. In DNA form, the CDR3 reads TGTGCCAGCAGTTACTCCTCGGTCACCACATCGCGAGAGCAGTTCTTC. Translated, it gives CASSYSSVTTSREQFF.

This clonotype was picked up a small number of times. The chain recombines TRBV6-2 or TRBV6-3 with TRBJ2-4, with 10 positions matching TRBD1. There are 16 residues in the CDR3. Trimming at V came to 8 bases and at J to 1 base, leaving 8 bases not matched to a gene. The V gene's germline CDR1 is MNHEY and CDR2 SVGEGT. Here the CDR3 reads CASLDRGPTAKNIQYF. The CDR3 region has the DNA TGTGCCAGCCTAGACAGGGGGCCGACGGCCAAAAACATTCAGTACTTC.

The chain joins TRBV29-1 to TRBJ2-7; D call uncertain. Per the germline V gene, CDR1 is SQVTM and CDR2 is ANQGSEA. The CDR3 consists of 12 residues. Trimming took off 3 bases at V and 2 bases at J, with 8 bases between the two ends. DNA of the CDR3: TGCAGCGTTGAGAGCAGAACCTACGAGCAGTACTTC. Translated, it gives CSVESRTYEQYF.

This chain joins TRBV7-2 and TRBJ2-1; D gene unclear. CDR3 length: 14 residues. The V gene lost 6 bases and the J gene lost 7 bases, with 16 bases spanning the gap. CDR1 is SGHTA and CDR2 is FQGNSA in the germline V gene. CDR3 sequence reads: CASSQSRVRNEQFF. DNA for the CDR3: TGTGCCAGCAGTCAAAGCCGGGTGCGGAATGAGCAGTTCTTC.

This clonotype was found a few times. J is TRBJ1-2 and V is TRBV6-5; TRBD1 aligns across 10 bases. V lost 7 bases, J lost 7 bases, and 6 bases stayed unmatched. Germline V lookup: CDR1 MNHEY, CDR2 SVGAGI. This CDR3 is 13 amino acids long. CDR3 region: CASTRTGGAGYTF. The CDR3 nucleotides read TGTGCCAGCACTAGGACAGGGGGAGCTGGCTACACCTTC.

The rearrangement joins TRBV7-2 to TRBJ2-7, with D possibly matching TRBD2 (7 bases). The CDR3 runs 13 residues. V lost 3 bases and J 5 bases, leaving 11 bases between the germline ends. The V gene's germline CDR1 is SGHTA and CDR2 FQGNSA. The DNA for the CDR3 is TGTGCCAGCAGCTTTTGGGGGGGCCACGAGCAGTACTTC. Encoded protein: CASSFWGGHEQYF.

This clonotype was detected a few times. This rearrangement joins TRBV27 to TRBJ2-5; D is unclear. In germline, CDR1 is MNHEY, CDR2 SMNVEV (reference sequence). The length of the CDR3 is 11 residues. Trimming took off 7 bases at V and 7 bases at J, with 10 bases between the two ends. CDR3 in amino acids: CASTSPSTQYF. Written as DNA, the CDR3 is TGTGCCAGCACTAGTCCTTCGACCCAGTACTTC.

The chain employs TRBV20-1 and TRBJ2-3, with 7 bases lining up with TRBD1. Germline CDR1 is DFQATT and CDR2 is SNEGSKA (reference sequence). The CDR3 sequence is 12 residues long. V lost 6 bases and J lost 5; bases outside the gene matches: 5. The CDR3 is CSAETGIDTQYF. For the CDR3, the DNA is TGCAGTGCCGAGACAGGGATAGATACGCAGTATTTT.

The chain employs TRBV15 and TRBJ2-5; 12 positions match TRBD2. Germline values: CDR1 LNHNV, CDR2 YYDKDF (reference sequence). Unmatched junction bases numbered 12, after V lost 2 bases and J lost 11 bases. The CDR3 runs 16 residues. The CDR3 spells CATSRRLAGDWNEQYF. CDR3 bases: TGTGCCACCAGCAGAAGACTAGCGGGAGATTGGAATGAGCAGTACTTC.

The chain is built from TRBV27 and TRBJ2-5; 11 bases fit TRBD1. Germline V CDR1 and CDR2: MNHEY, SMNVEV (reference sequence). The CDR3 spans 17 residues. V trimming: 0 bases; J trimming: 4 bases; junction bases outside the gene matches: 7. As DNA, the CDR3 is TGTGCCAGCAGTTTATCGCGGGGGACAGGGGGGATAGAGACCCAGTACTTC. Encoded protein: CASSLSRGTGGIETQYF.

This clonotype was counted between two and nine times. CDR3 in DNA: TGTGCCAGCAGCCGTCCCGGACGGGGGGCCTACGAGCAGTACTTC. It yields the protein CASSRPGRGAYEQYF. The rearrangement joins TRBV14 to TRBJ2-7; 7 bases line up with TRBD2. CDR1 SGHDN and CDR2 FVKESK come from the germline V gene. The CDR3 sequence is 15 residues long. V gave up 4 bases and J gave up 2 bases; unmatched junction bases: 8.

This clonotype was observed a few times. The chain has TRBV7-9 and TRBJ2-5, with a tentative D call TRBD2 (5 bases). V was shortened by 1 base and J by 10 bases, with 13 bases between the two germline ends. Germline V lookup: CDR1 SEHNR, CDR2 FQNEAQ (reference sequence). The CDR3 runs to 13 residues. The CDR3 DNA reads TGTGCCAGCAGCTTAGTAGCGAGCGGTGACCAGTACTTC. It specifies CASSLVASGDQYF.

This clonotype turned up a few times. The rearrangement uses TRBV4-1 and TRBJ2-7; 10 bases line up with TRBD2. V gave up 6 bases and J gave up 4 bases; unmatched junction bases: 15. The CDR3 spans 17 residues. Germline CDR1 reads MGHRA; CDR2 reads YSYEKL. CDR3 in amino acids: CASSPRDLAGARYEQYF. The CDR3 DNA is TGCGCCAGCAGTCCCCGAGACCTAGCGGGAGCTAGGTACGAGCAGTACTTC.

The rearrangement joins TRBV20-1 to TRBJ2-3; the D is unclear. The CDR3 is made up of 14 amino acids. V dropped 0 bases and J dropped 4 bases, with 11 bases sitting between them. Germline-derived CDR1 and CDR2 are DFQATT and SNEGSKA (reference sequence). CDR3 nucleotides: TGCAGTGCTAGAGACCCTAGTTCGGCAGATACGCAGTATTTT. Encoded protein: CSARDPSSADTQYF.

V and J are TRBV15 and TRBJ1-2, with D unclear. Germline CDR1 is LNHNV and CDR2 is YYDKDF (reference sequence). This CDR3 contains 15 residues. V lost 0 bases and J 6 bases, leaving 14 bases between the germline ends. The CDR3 here is CATSRERISFHGYTF. The CDR3 DNA follows: TGTGCCACCAGCAGAGAACGAATTTCCTTCCATGGCTACACCTTC.

The chain uses TRBV6-1 and TRBJ1-2; TRBD1 matches at 8 bases. Germline values: CDR1 MNHNS, CDR2 SASEGT. With V trimmed by 2 bases and J by 5 bases, 10 bases remained unmatched. The CDR3 spans 16 residues. The CDR3 nucleotides are TGTGCCAGCAGTGAACAGGTCGGGACAGGACTATATGGCTACACCTTC. This sequence encodes CASSEQVGTGLYGYTF.

The chain combines TRBV12-3 or TRBV12-4 with TRBJ2-5; D call uncertain. V was clipped by 0 bases and J by 4 bases, with 12 bases between them. The CDR3 contains 15 residues. The CDR3, as DNA: TGTGCCAGCAGTTTAGCAGTCCCCGAAGGAGAGACCCAGTACTTC. It is translated as CASSLAVPEGETQYF.